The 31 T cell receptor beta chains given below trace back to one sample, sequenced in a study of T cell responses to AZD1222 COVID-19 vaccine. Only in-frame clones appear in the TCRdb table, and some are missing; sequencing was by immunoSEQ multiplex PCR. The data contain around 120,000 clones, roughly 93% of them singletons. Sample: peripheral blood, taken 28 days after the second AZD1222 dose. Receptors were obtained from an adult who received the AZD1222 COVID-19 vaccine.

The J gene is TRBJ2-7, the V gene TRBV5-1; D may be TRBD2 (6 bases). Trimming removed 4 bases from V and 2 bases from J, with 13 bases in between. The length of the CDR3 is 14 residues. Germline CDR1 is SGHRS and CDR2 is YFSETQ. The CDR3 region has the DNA TGCGCCAGCAGCCGGGCTAGCGATGCCTACGAGCAGTACTTC. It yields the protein CASSRASDAYEQYF.

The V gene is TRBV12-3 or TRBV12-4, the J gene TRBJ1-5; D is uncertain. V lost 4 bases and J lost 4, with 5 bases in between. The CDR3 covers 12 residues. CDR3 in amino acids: CASSSPNQPQHF. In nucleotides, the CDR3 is TGTGCCAGCAGTTCTCCTAATCAGCCCCAGCATTTT.

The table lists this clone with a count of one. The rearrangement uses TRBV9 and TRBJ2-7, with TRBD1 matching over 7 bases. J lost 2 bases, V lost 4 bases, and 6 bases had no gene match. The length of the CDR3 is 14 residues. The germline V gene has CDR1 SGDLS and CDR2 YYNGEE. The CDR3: CASSSGQLPYEQYF. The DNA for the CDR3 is TGTGCCAGCAGCTCGGGACAGCTACCCTACGAGCAGTACTTC.

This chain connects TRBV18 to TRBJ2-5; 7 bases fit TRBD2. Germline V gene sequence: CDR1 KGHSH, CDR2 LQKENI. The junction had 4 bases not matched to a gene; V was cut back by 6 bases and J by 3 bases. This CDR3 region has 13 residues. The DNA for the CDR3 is TGTGCCAGCTCGCAGGGAGGGGAAGAGACCCAGTACTTC. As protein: CASSQGGEETQYF.

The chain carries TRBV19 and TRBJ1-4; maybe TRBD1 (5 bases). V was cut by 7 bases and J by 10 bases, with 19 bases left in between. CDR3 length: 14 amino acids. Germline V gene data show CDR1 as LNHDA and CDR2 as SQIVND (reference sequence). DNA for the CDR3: TGTGCCAGTACCCCACCGGGTTGGGGCGGAAAACTGTTTTTT. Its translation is CASTPPGWGGKLFF.

CDR3 sequence (DNA): TGTGCCAGCAGTGTAAGGGAGGATTCACCCCTCCACTTT. It translates to CASSVREDSPLHF. The chain is built from TRBV2 and TRBJ1-6, with D unresolved. There are 13 residues in the CDR3. CDR1 and CDR2 (germline): SNHLY, FYNNEI. Trimming shortened V by 4 bases and J by 8 bases, and 9 bases separated the two germline ends.

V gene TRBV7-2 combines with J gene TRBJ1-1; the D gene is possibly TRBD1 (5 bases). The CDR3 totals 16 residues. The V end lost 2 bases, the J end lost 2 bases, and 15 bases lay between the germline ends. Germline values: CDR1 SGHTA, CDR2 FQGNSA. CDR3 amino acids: CASSLIPETVNTEAFF. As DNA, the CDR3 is TGTGCCAGCAGCTTAATACCTGAGACAGTTAACACTGAAGCTTTCTTT.

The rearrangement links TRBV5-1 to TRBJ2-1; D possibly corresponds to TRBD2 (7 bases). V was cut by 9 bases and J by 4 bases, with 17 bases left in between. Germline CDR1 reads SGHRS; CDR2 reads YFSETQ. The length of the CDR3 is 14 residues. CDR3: CATRGGGVYNEQFF. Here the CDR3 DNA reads TGCGCCACCCGCGGGGGCGGGGTATACAATGAGCAGTTCTTC.

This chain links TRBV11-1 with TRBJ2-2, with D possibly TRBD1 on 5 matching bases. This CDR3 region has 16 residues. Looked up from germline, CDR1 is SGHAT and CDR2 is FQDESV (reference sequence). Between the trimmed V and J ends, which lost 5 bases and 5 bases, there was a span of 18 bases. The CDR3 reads CASSVQFGAGTGELFF. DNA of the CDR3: TGTGCCAGCAGCGTCCAATTTGGGGCCGGAACCGGGGAGCTGTTTTTT.

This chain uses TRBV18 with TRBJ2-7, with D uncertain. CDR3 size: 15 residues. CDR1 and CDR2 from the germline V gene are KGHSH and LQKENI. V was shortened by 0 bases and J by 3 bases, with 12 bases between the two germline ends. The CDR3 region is CASSPPNSLNYEQYF. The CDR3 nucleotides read TGTGCCAGCTCACCACCGAACAGCTTAAACTACGAGCAGTACTTC.

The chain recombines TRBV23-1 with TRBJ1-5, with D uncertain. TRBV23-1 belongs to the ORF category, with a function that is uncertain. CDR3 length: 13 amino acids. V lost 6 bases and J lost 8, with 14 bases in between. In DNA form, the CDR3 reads TGCGCCAGCAGCCCCACGAGGCGGAAGCCCCAGCATTTT. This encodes CASSPTRRKPQHF.

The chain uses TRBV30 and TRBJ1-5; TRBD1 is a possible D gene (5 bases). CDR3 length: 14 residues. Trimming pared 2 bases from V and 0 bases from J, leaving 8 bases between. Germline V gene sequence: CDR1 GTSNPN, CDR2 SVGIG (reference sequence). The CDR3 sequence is CAWSRDVSNQPQHF. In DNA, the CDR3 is TGTGCCTGGAGTCGGGACGTTAGCAATCAGCCCCAGCATTTT. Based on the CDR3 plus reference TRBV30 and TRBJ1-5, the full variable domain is SQTIHQWPATLVQPVGSPLSLECTVEGTSNPNLYWYRQAAGRGLQLLFYSVGIGQISSEVPQNLSASRPQDRQFILSSKKLLLSDSGFYLCAWSRDVSNQPQHFGDGTRLSIL.

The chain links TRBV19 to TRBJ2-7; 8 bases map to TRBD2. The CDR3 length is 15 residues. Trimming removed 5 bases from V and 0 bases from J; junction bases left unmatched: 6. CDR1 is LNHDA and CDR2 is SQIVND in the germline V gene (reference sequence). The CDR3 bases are TGTGCCAGTAGTGCACCCCGGGAGGGCTCCTACGAGCAGTACTTC. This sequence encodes CASSAPREGSYEQYF.

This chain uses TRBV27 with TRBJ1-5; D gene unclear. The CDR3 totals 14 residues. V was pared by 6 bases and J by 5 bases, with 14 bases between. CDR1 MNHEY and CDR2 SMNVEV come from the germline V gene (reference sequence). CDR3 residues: CASSPAGYDQPQHF. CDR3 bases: TGTGCCAGCAGCCCTGCCGGCTACGATCAGCCCCAGCATTTT.

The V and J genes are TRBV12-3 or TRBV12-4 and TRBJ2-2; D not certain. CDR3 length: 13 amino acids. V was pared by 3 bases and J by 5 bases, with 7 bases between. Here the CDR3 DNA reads TGTGCCAGCAGTTTCACAGTAACCGGGGAGCTGTTTTTT. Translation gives CASSFTVTGELFF.

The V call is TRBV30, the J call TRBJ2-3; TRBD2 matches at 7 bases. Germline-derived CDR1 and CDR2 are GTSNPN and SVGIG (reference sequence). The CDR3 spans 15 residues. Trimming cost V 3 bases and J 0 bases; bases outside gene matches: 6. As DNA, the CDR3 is TGTGCCTGGAGCGGGGCAGCGGGGAGCACAGATACGCAGTATTTT. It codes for CAWSGAAGSTDTQYF. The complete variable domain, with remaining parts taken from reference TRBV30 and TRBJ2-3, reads SQTIHQWPATLVQPVGSPLSLECTVEGTSNPNLYWYRQAAGRGLQLLFYSVGIGQISSEVPQNLSASRPQDRQFILSSKKLLLSDSGFYLCAWSGAAGSTDTQYFGPGTRLTVL.

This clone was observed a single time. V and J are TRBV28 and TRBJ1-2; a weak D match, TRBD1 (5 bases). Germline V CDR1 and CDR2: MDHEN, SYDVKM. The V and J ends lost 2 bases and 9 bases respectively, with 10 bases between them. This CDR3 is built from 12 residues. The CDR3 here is CASSLRGIRYTF. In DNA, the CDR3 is TGTGCCAGCAGTTTACGGGGGATCCGCTACACCTTC.

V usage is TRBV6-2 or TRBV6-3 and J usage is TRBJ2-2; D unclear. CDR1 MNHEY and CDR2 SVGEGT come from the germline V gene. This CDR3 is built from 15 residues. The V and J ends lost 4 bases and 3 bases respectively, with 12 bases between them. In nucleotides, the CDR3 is TGTGCCAGCAGTTGGGCTGTGGGCGACACCGGGGAGCTGTTTTTT. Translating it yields CASSWAVGDTGELFF.

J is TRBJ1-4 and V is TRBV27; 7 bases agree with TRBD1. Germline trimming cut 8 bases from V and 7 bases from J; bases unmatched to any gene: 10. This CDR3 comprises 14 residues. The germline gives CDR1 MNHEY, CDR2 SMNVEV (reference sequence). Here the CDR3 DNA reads TGTGCCAGCTCATCAGTGGGACAGATTGAAAAACTGTTTTTT. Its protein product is CASSSVGQIEKLFF.

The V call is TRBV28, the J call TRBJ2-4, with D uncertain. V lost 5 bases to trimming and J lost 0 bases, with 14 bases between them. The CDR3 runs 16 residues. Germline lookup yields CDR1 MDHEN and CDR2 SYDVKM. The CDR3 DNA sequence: TGTGCCAGCAGTCCACACCGCGCGGAAGCCAAAAACATTCAGTACTTC. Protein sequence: CASSPHRAEAKNIQYF. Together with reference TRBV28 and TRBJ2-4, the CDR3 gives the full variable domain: DVKVTQSSRYLVKRTGEKVFLECVQDMDHENMFWYRQDPGLGLRLIYFSYDVKMKEKGDIPEGYSVSREKKERFSLILESASTNQTSMYLCASSPHRAEAKNIQYFGAGTRLSVL.

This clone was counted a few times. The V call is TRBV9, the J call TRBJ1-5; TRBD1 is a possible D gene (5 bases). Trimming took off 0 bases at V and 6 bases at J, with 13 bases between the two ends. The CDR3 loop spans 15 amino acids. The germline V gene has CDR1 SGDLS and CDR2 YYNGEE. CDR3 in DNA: TGTGCCAGCAGCGTAGGTGGGGGGAGTCTTCAGCCCCAGCATTTT. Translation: CASSVGGGSLQPQHF.

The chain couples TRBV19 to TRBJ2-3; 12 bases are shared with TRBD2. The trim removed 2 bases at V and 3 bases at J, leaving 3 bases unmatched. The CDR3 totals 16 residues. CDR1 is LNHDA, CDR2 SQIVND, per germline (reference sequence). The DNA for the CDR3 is TGTGCCAGTAGTATACTAGCGGGAGGGCCAACAGATACGCAGTATTTT. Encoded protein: CASSILAGGPTDTQYF.

The CDR3 DNA reads TGTGCCAGCAGCTTGGAGGTTAACCTTGAGCAGTTCTTC. It is translated as CASSLEVNLEQFF. The J gene is TRBJ2-1, the V gene TRBV5-8; no clear D. With 0 bases removed from V and 9 bases from J, the gap between germline ends came to 10 bases. The CDR3 spans 13 residues. Germline V gives CDR1 SGHTS, CDR2 YDEGEE.

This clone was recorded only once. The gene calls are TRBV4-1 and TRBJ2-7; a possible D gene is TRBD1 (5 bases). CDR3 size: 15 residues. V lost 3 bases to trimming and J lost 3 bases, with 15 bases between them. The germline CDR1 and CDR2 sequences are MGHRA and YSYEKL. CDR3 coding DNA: TGCGCCAGCAGCCAGTCGACTGGGGCGTACTACGAGCAGTACTTC. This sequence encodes CASSQSTGAYYEQYF.

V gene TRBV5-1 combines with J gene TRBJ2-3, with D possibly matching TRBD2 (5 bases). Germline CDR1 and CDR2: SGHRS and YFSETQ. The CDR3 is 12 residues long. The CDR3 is CAAEGCGDAQYF. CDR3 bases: TGCGCAGCCGAGGGATGCGGTGACGCGCAGTATTTT.

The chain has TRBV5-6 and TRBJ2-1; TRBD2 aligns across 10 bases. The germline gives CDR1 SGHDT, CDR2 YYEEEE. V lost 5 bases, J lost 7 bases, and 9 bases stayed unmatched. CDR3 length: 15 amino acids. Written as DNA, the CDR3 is TGTGCCAGCAGTCTAGCGGGGGTCGAGAGTAATGAGCAGTTCTTC. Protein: CASSLAGVESNEQFF.

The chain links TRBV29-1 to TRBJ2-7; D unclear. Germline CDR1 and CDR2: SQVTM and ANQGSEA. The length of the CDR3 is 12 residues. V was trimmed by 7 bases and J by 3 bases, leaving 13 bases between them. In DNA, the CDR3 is TGCAGCGCCCTTCGAAGCGACTACGAGCAGTACTTC. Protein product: CSALRSDYEQYF.

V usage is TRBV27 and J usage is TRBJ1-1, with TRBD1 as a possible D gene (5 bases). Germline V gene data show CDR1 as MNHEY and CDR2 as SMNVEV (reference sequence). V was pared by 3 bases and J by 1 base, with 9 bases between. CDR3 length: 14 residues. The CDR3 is CASSLGVGNTEAFF. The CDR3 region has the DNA TGTGCCAGCAGTTTGGGGGTGGGGAACACTGAAGCTTTCTTT.

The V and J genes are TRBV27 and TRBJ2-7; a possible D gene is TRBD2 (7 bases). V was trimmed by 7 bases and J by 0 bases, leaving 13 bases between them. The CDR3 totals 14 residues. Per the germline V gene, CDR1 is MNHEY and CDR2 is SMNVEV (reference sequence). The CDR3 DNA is TGTGCCAGCACCGCGGGGGCCTCCTCCTACGAGCAGTACTTC. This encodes CASTAGASSYEQYF.

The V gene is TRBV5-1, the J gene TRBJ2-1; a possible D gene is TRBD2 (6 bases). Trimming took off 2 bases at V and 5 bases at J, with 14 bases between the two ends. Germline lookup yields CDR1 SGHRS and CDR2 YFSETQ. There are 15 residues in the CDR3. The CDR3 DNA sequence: TGCGCCAGCAGCTTCCGGGACTCTTACAACAATGAGCAGTTCTTC. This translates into CASSFRDSYNNEQFF.

CDR3 coding DNA: TGTGCCAGCAGTTTAGGGTCGGGGGGTGAGCAGTTCTTC. It is translated as CASSLGSGGEQFF. The genes are TRBV12-3 or TRBV12-4 and TRBJ2-1, with 7 bases lining up with TRBD2. This CDR3 region has 13 residues. Losses at the gene ends were 1 base for V and 9 bases for J; bases not matched to a gene: 3.